This section outlines one T cell receptor (beta chain) sequence together with its context. The antigen is unknown. These data are taken from a study of vaccination and CD4 T cells after COVID-19. The sample's treatment: roughly 11-day PBMC culture with coronavirus spike peptide pools or control peptides (ViraFEST assay). The CDR3 extends over 14 amino acids. Looked up from germline, CDR1 is DFQATT and CDR2 is SNEGSKA (reference sequence). V dropped 6 bases and J dropped 0; count of bases not matched to a gene: 6. The Oncomine TCR Beta short-read assay generated sequence data from the DNA of cultured CD4+ T cells. In this case, cultured CD4+ T cells provided the extracted genomic DNA. TCRdb called the PCR reads again in MiXCR, with one record for every CDR3 protein. The sample shows about 24,000 distinct CDR3 sequences, more than 40% of them seen only once.

J is TRBJ1-2 and V is TRBV20-1; 8 bases map to TRBD1. This sequence was found in a human donor who had recovered from COVID-19. The source material was CD4+ T cells from blood, cultured in vitro. CDR3 in DNA: TGCAGTGCGTCAGGGGGCCGTACTAACTATGGCTACACCTTC. Its protein is CSASGGRTNYGYTF.